This passage covers 28 T cell receptor beta chains from one sample sequenced in a study of vaccination and CD4 T cells after COVID-19 (dated by TCRdb to between 2021 and 2024). These TCRs' antigens remain unknown. Read against the paper, the sample's treatment or condition label means: roughly nine-day PBMC culture with coronavirus spike peptide pools or control peptides (ViraFEST assay). The library came from PCR. The run used an Illumina iSeq 100. DNA from cultured CD4+ T cells underwent TCR sequencing with the Oncomine TCR Beta short-read assay at the Johns Hopkins FTIC core. The raw public reads went through TCRdb reprocessing: fastp at Q25, MiXCR clone calling, in-frame beta chains kept. Entries are consolidated by CDR3 protein sequence, retaining the most common genes and DNA. This sample comprises 8,100 or so distinct CDR3 sequences, around 50% of them detected only once. Over 20% of the sample is held by the ten biggest clonotypes.

Sequenced material: CD4+ T cells from blood, cultured in vitro. These TCRs come from a human donor who had recovered from COVID-19.

The chain carries TRBV20-1 and TRBJ2-1, with D perhaps matching TRBD2 (6 bases). The germline V gene encodes CDR1 DFQATT and CDR2 SNEGSKA (reference sequence). With 5 bases removed from V and 6 bases from J, the gap between germline ends came to 14 bases. The CDR3 covers 13 residues. The CDR3 DNA reads as TGCAGTGCTCTCTCCTTTAGCGGCAATGAGCAGTTCTTC. Its protein product is CSALSFSGNEQFF.

The V call is TRBV28, the J call TRBJ2-6; D ambiguous. V lost 10 bases, J lost 1 base, and 11 bases lay in between. The CDR3 consists of 14 residues. Germline V gene sequence: CDR1 MDHEN, CDR2 SYDVKM. CDR3 in amino acids: CATVLRSGANVLTF. Written as DNA, the CDR3 is TGTGCCACGGTCCTCAGGTCTGGGGCCAACGTCCTGACTTTC.

The V gene is TRBV19, the J gene TRBJ2-5; 7 bases agree with TRBD2. The germline V gene encodes CDR1 LNHDA and CDR2 SQIVND (reference sequence). The ends lost 1 base at V and 3 bases at J; junction bases unmatched: 14. The CDR3 is made up of 18 amino acids. The CDR3 DNA sequence: TGTGCCAGTAGTATAGGCCTGGGAGGGGCAGGAGGTAAAGAGACCCAGTACTTC. This codes for CASSIGLGGAGGKETQYF.

The chain recombines TRBV7-6 with TRBJ2-3; D unclear. Germline V gives CDR1 SGHVS, CDR2 FNYEAQ. Trimming took 5 bases from V and 0 from J, leaving 12 bases between them. The CDR3 loop spans 15 amino acids. The CDR3, as DNA: TGTGCCAGCAGCCAGGCCGGGTCTAGCACAGATACGCAGTATTTT. The encoded protein is CASSQAGSSTDTQYF.

The chain joins TRBV19 to TRBJ1-1; 8 bases are a match to TRBD1. Germline CDR1 LNHDA, CDR2 SQIVND (reference sequence). V shed 3 bases and J 1 base; nucleotides not matched to a gene: 4. The CDR3 is 15 amino acids. CDR3 residues: CASSIGGTGNTEAFF. The CDR3 DNA reads as TGTGCCAGTAGTATTGGGGGGACAGGGAACACTGAAGCTTTCTTT.

This clonotype was picked up one time. This chain links TRBV18 with TRBJ1-5; D call uncertain. Trimming shortened V by 2 bases and J by 5 bases, and 7 bases separated the two germline ends. CDR1 KGHSH and CDR2 LQKENI come from the germline V gene. The CDR3 extends over 13 amino acids. This CDR3 is CASSPFIDQPQHF. The CDR3 DNA is TGTGCCAGCTCACCATTTATTGATCAGCCCCAGCATTTT.

The chain has TRBV19 and TRBJ1-2; 9 bases agree with TRBD1. This CDR3 region has 13 residues. From germline, CDR1 is LNHDA and CDR2 SQIVND (reference sequence). With 6 bases clipped from V and 7 bases from J, the junction kept 6 bases outside the gene matches. CDR3 sequence: CASRIQGAGGYTF. The CDR3 bases are TGTGCCAGTAGGATACAGGGGGCGGGTGGCTACACCTTC. Full variable domain (outside the CDR3, taken from reference TRBV19 and TRBJ1-2): DGGITQSPKYLFRKEGQNVTLSCEQNLNHDAMYWYRQDPGQGLRLIYYSQIVNDFQKGDIAEGYSVSREKKESFPLTVTSAQKNPTAFYLCASRIQGAGGYTFGSGTRLTVV.

The V call is TRBV4-2, the J call TRBJ1-2; a weak D match, TRBD1 (6 bases). Deletions cut 1 base from V and 4 bases from J, with 7 bases between. Germline lookup yields CDR1 LGHNA and CDR2 YNFKEQ. The CDR3 extends over 13 amino acids. For the CDR3, the DNA is TGTGCCAGCAGCCAAGGGACAGCCTATGGCTACACCTTC. As protein: CASSQGTAYGYTF.

This chain uses TRBV18 with TRBJ1-4, with a possible D match to TRBD1 (5 bases). V lost 3 bases and J lost 7, with 18 bases in between. CDR3 size: 16 residues. The germline gives CDR1 KGHSH, CDR2 LQKENI. The CDR3 nucleotides read TGTGCCAGCTCACCCCCCGAGGCGCCAGGGTGTGAAAAACTGTTTTTT. Translated, it gives CASSPPEAPGCEKLFF.

This sequence joins TRBV19 and TRBJ1-2; D remains ambiguous. There are 14 residues in the CDR3. Germline assignment: CDR1 LNHDA and CDR2 SQIVND (reference sequence). V lost 7 bases and J lost 1, with 13 bases in between. CDR3 in amino acids: CASTRLGFNYGYTF. The CDR3 nucleotides are TGTGCCAGTACCAGACTAGGTTTTAACTATGGCTACACCTTC. The full variable domain, completed using reference TRBV19 and TRBJ1-2, is DGGITQSPKYLFRKEGQNVTLSCEQNLNHDAMYWYRQDPGQGLRLIYYSQIVNDFQKGDIAEGYSVSREKKESFPLTVTSAQKNPTAFYLCASTRLGFNYGYTFGSGTRLTVV.

A few counts support this clonotype. The genes are TRBV6-5 and TRBJ1-2; TRBD1 matches 8 bases. Germline assignment: CDR1 MNHEY and CDR2 SVGAGI. This CDR3 spans 13 amino acids. J lost 6 bases, V lost 2 bases, and 2 bases had no gene match. The CDR3 spells CASSYQGANGYTF. DNA of the CDR3: TGTGCCAGCAGTTACCAGGGGGCGAATGGCTACACCTTC.

This clonotype appeared once. The J gene is TRBJ2-1, the V gene TRBV28; D possibly matches TRBD1 or TRBD2 (5 bases each). The V end lost 3 bases, the J end lost 10 bases, and 22 bases lay between the germline ends. The CDR3 totals 16 residues. The germline gives CDR1 MDHEN, CDR2 SYDVKM. The CDR3 bases are TGTGCCAGCAGTTTGGGGGTTAGCCCAAAAAAGGGGGAGCAGTTCTTC. Translation gives CASSLGVSPKKGEQFF.

This clonotype has more than one count but fewer than ten. The V call is TRBV6-5, the J call TRBJ1-2, with 7 bases matching TRBD1. Germline trimming cut 0 bases from V and 6 bases from J; bases unmatched to any gene: 1. This CDR3 is built from 13 residues. The germline CDR1 and CDR2 sequences are MNHEY and SVGAGI. The chain's CDR3 is CASSYSTGDGYTF. CDR3 nucleotides: TGTGCCAGCAGTTACTCAACAGGGGATGGCTACACCTTC.

This chain joins TRBV11-2 and TRBJ1-2, with D possibly being TRBD1 (6 bases). Trimming stripped 4 bases from V and 0 bases from J, with 21 bases between. CDR1 is SGHAT, CDR2 FQNNGV, per germline. The CDR3 contains 18 residues. CDR3 loop: CASSSLVAGQLANYGYTF. The CDR3 DNA is TGTGCCAGCAGCTCGCTCGTAGCAGGACAGTTAGCTAACTATGGCTACACCTTC.

The chain combines TRBV6-1 with TRBJ1-1; D gene unclear. The CDR3 covers 14 residues. V lost 6 bases to trimming and J lost 5 bases, with 16 bases between them. The germline V gene encodes CDR1 MNHNS and CDR2 SASEGT. CDR3 protein: CASRPWRAGTEAFF. In DNA form, the CDR3 reads TGTGCCAGCAGGCCCTGGAGGGCGGGTACTGAAGCTTTCTTT.

This clonotype was recorded a few times. The gene calls are TRBV6-2 or TRBV6-3 and TRBJ1-4; no clear D gene. The germline V gene encodes CDR1 MNHEY and CDR2 SVGEGT. Trimming left V 8 bases short and J 5 bases short, with 15 bases between. This CDR3 region has 14 residues. The CDR3 sequence is CASRLSGQNEKLFF. DNA of the CDR3: TGTGCCAGCCGTCTCTCCGGGCAGAATGAAAAACTGTTTTTT.

The chain couples TRBV7-9 to TRBJ2-2; 8 bases line up with TRBD1. V lost 5 bases to trimming and J lost 1 base; unmatched junction nucleotides: 6. The length of the CDR3 is 16 residues. Germline CDR1 SEHNR, CDR2 FQNEAQ (reference sequence). The CDR3 coding sequence is TGTGCCAGCAGCCCAGCAGGGGGCGGGAACACCGGGGAGCTGTTTTTT. Translating gives CASSPAGGGNTGELFF.

By share, this clonotype counts as large. This rearrangement joins TRBV6-2 or TRBV6-3 to TRBJ2-2; D is perhaps TRBD2 (5 bases). Trimming left V 0 bases short and J 5 bases short, with 13 bases between. This CDR3 comprises 16 residues. CDR1 and CDR2 (germline): MNHEY, SVGEGT. In nucleotides, the CDR3 is TGTGCCAGCAGTTACTCGGAGGCAGGCAAAACCGGGGAGCTGTTTTTT. Protein: CASSYSEAGKTGELFF.

This clonotype was seen more than once but under ten times. V and J are TRBV12-3 or TRBV12-4 and TRBJ1-6, with D unclear. Trimming stripped 6 bases from V and 0 bases from J, with 15 bases between. The CDR3 spans 17 residues. The CDR3 sequence: CASSRTLRSSYNSPLHF. CDR3 coding DNA: TGTGCCAGCAGCAGGACCTTGAGGAGCTCCTATAATTCACCCCTCCACTTT.

The V gene is TRBV25-1, the J gene TRBJ2-7; D could derive from TRBD1 or TRBD2 (6 bases each). V was clipped by 7 bases and J by 1 base, with 17 bases between them. In germline, CDR1 is MGHDK, CDR2 SYGVNS. This CDR3 has 15 residues. The CDR3 reads CASTPVGGPSYEQYF. CDR3 bases: TGTGCCAGCACCCCGGTAGGGGGGCCTTCCTACGAGCAGTACTTC.

The chain joins TRBV7-2 to TRBJ1-5; a weak D match, TRBD1 (5 bases). V was cut by 2 bases and J by 5 bases, with 10 bases left in between. Germline assignment: CDR1 SGHTA and CDR2 FQGNSA. This CDR3 is built from 14 residues. This chain's CDR3 is CASSLNPGDQPQHF. For the CDR3, the DNA is TGTGCCAGCAGCTTAAACCCGGGGGATCAGCCCCAGCATTTT. Full variable domain (rest looked up from reference TRBV7-2 and TRBJ1-5): GAGVSQSPSNKVTEKGKDVELRCDPISGHTALYWYRQSLGQGLEFLIYFQGNSAPDKSGLPSDRFSAERTGGSVSTLTIQRTQQEDSAVYLCASSLNPGDQPQHFGDGTRLSIL.

The genes are TRBV6-7 and TRBJ1-2; no clear D gene. TRBV6-7 carries the ORF label, with uncertain function. This CDR3 is built from 14 residues. V lost 6 bases, J lost 2 bases, and 13 bases lay in between. The CDR3 here is CASRKAARNYGYTF. CDR3 nucleotides: TGTGCCAGCAGAAAAGCAGCCCGGAACTATGGCTACACCTTC.

The chain carries TRBV6-2 or TRBV6-3 and TRBJ2-7, with 7 bases lining up with TRBD1. Per the germline V gene, CDR1 is MNHEY and CDR2 is SVGEGT. The CDR3 is 12 amino acids. With V trimmed by 9 bases and J by 3 bases, 5 bases remained unmatched. DNA of the CDR3: TGTGCCAGTGGGGACAGCTTCTACGAGCAGTACTTC. This codes for CASGDSFYEQYF.

The J gene is TRBJ1-2, the V gene TRBV6-5, with unresolved D. The germline V gene encodes CDR1 MNHEY and CDR2 SVGAGI. This CDR3 is 12 amino acids long. Trimming stripped 0 bases from V and 4 bases from J, with 3 bases between. The CDR3, as DNA: TGTGCCAGCAGTTACTCGGTCTATGGCTACACCTTC. Translation gives CASSYSVYGYTF.

The chain carries TRBV5-4 and TRBJ2-3, with 9 bases that match TRBD2. The ends lost 0 bases at V and 3 bases at J; junction bases unmatched: 5. Germline CDR1 SGHNT, CDR2 YYREEE (reference sequence). This CDR3 spans 16 amino acids. DNA for the CDR3: TGTGCCAGCAGCTTGGAGAGGACTAGCGTTACAGATACGCAGTATTTT. Residues: CASSLERTSVTDTQYF.

The chain is built from TRBV6-1 and TRBJ2-5, with D perhaps matching TRBD1 (5 bases). The CDR3 length is 15 residues. Germline CDR1 MNHNS, CDR2 SASEGT. Deletions cut 3 bases from V and 3 bases from J, with 14 bases between. The CDR3 spells CASSDNHQDKETQYF. The CDR3 bases are TGTGCCAGCAGTGATAATCACCAGGACAAAGAGACCCAGTACTTC.

The gene calls are TRBV20-1 and TRBJ1-5; the D is unclear. Germline CDR1 and CDR2: DFQATT and SNEGSKA (reference sequence). This CDR3 has 14 amino acids. The V end was cut by 6 bases, the J end by 2 bases, with 14 bases between. CDR3 in DNA: TGCAGTGCGGTTCGGGGTAGAGGCAATCAGCCCCAGCATTTT. It is translated as CSAVRGRGNQPQHF.

This chain connects TRBV19 to TRBJ1-1; 7 bases map to TRBD1. The germline V gene has CDR1 LNHDA and CDR2 SQIVND (reference sequence). The CDR3 totals 14 residues. With V trimmed by 2 bases and J by 5 bases, 5 bases remained unmatched. The CDR3 nucleotides are TGTGCCAGTAGTATACACAGGGGTATGACTGAAGCTTTCTTT. Translation gives CASSIHRGMTEAFF.